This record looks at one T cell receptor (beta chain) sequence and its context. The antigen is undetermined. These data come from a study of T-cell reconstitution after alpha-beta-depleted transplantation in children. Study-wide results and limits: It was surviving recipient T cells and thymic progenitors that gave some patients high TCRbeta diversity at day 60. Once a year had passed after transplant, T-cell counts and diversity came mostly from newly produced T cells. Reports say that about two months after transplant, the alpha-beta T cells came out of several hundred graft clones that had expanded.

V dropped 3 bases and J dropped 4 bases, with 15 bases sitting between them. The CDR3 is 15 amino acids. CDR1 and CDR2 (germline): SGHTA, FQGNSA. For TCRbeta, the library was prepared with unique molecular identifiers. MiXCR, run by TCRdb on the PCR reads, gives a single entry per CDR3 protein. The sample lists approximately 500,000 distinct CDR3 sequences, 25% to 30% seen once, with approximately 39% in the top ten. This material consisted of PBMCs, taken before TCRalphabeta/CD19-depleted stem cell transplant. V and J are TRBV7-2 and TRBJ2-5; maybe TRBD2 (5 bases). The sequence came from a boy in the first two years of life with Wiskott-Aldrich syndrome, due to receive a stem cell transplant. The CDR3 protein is CASSLVFGGAETQYF. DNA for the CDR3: TGTGCCAGCAGCTTGGTGTTCGGAGGAGCAGAGACCCAGTACTTC.